The rows below give T cell receptor beta chains drawn from one sample of a study of T-cell memory formation after mild COVID-19. A single record per CDR3 protein comes from TCRdb applying MiXCR to the 5' RACE reads. The data contain hundreds of thousands of distinct CDR3 sequences, 20% to 25% of them singletons. Sequencing was performed on PBMCs or a T cell subset sorted from them (not recorded which). The receptors stem from an adult woman who had mild COVID-19 (a few samples of this study predate the infection). Cell type and time point are not known. The CDR3 runs from the conserved cysteine through the conserved F or W. The D gene is left open where the match is weak. Expanded clones are given a class, and other clones once, few, many or no size at all.

DNA	CDR3	V	J	size	D
TGCGCCAGCAGCCAAGGGTCTAGCGGGAGATATGAGCAGTTCTTC	CASSQGSSGRYEQFF	TRBV4-3	TRBJ2-1	-	TRBD2
TGTGCCAGCAGTCCTGCCGGTGGACTAGCGGGGACCGGGGAGCTGTTTTTT	CASSPAGGLAGTGELFF	TRBV12-3/TRBV12-4	TRBJ2-2	-	TRBD2
TGTGCCAGCAGACCGAGCGGGGGAACAGATACGCAGTATTTT	CASRPSGGTDTQYF	TRBV7-3	TRBJ2-3	few	TRBD2
TGTGCCAGCAGTACCCGGACAGGTCGGAAGACCCAGTACTTC	CASSTRTGRKTQYF	TRBV12-3/TRBV12-4	TRBJ2-5	-	TRBD1
TGCAGTGCTAGAGCCGAAGGAGGCATAATTAACTATGGCTACACCTTC	CSARAEGGIINYGYTF	TRBV20-1	TRBJ1-2	few	-
TGTGCCAGCAGTGAAGGACCAACGGCCAACACTGAAGCTTTCTTT	CASSEGPTANTEAFF	TRBV6-1	TRBJ1-1	few	-
TGTGCCAGCAGCATCCTGTCCGGGGGAGGGGGTTTCTCTGGAAACACCATATATTTT	CASSILSGGGGFSGNTIYF	TRBV7-6	TRBJ1-3	-	-
TGCAGCGTTGAAGATTCGATAACTTACGAGCAGTACTTC	CSVEDSITYEQYF	TRBV29-1	TRBJ2-7	few	-
TGCGCCAGCAGCTTGGTAATCGACGAGCAGTACTTC	CASSLVIDEQYF	TRBV5-1	TRBJ2-7	few	-
TGTGCCAGCAGAAAAAAGACAGGGGGAGCCTACGAGCAGTACTTC	CASRKKTGGAYEQYF	TRBV6-5	TRBJ2-7	-	TRBD1
TGTGCCAGCAGCCAGGGAATCGCCGACGAGCAGTACTTC	CASSQGIADEQYF	TRBV7-9	TRBJ2-7	-	-
TGTGCCAGCAGTTTTGGGGGCCAGTTAGCAGCTGAAGCTTTCTTT	CASSFGGQLAAEAFF	TRBV27	TRBJ1-1	-	-
TGTGCCAGCAGCCAAGATTTGATCGCGAGAGGCCAAGAGACCCAGTACTTC	CASSQDLIARGQETQYF	TRBV3-1	TRBJ2-5	few	-
TGCGCCAGCCGTCACGGACAGGCAAACAATGAGCAGTTCTTC	CASRHGQANNEQFF	TRBV5-1	TRBJ2-1	-	TRBD1
TGTGCCAGCATCTCCCCGGGCGGCACTGAAGCTTTCTTT	CASISPGGTEAFF	TRBV12-3/TRBV12-4	TRBJ1-1	few	-
TGCAGTGCCCTCGATGGCTTTCAGCCCCAGCATTTT	CSALDGFQPQHF	TRBV20-1	TRBJ1-5	-	-
TGCAGCGTTGAGGAGGATCCTAATGAAAAACTGTTTTTT	CSVEEDPNEKLFF	TRBV29-1	TRBJ1-4	few	-
TGTGCCAGCAGCTTCACCGGGACACCGATCACCGGGGAGCTGTTTTTT	CASSFTGTPITGELFF	TRBV7-2	TRBJ2-2	-	-
TGTGCCAGCAGCGTAGGGTGGGGTCAGGACGAGCAGTACTTC	CASSVGWGQDEQYF	TRBV9	TRBJ2-7	-	-
TGTGCCAGTAGAGTAGCGGGAGGGGGAGATACGCAGTATTTT	CASRVAGGGDTQYF	TRBV6-2/TRBV6-3	TRBJ2-3	few	TRBD2
TGTGCCAGCAGCTCCCCACTGGACAGGGTCACCGCAATCCCGCAGTATTTT	CASSSPLDRVTAIPQYF	TRBV5-6	TRBJ2-3	-	TRBD1
TGTGCCAGCAGCGCCGTGGGCAGGGTCTCTGGCTACACCTTC	CASSAVGRVSGYTF	TRBV7-9	TRBJ1-2	-	-
TGTGCCAGCGGCGCGAGCAATCAGCCCCAGCATTTT	CASGASNQPQHF	TRBV12-3/TRBV12-4	TRBJ1-5	few	-